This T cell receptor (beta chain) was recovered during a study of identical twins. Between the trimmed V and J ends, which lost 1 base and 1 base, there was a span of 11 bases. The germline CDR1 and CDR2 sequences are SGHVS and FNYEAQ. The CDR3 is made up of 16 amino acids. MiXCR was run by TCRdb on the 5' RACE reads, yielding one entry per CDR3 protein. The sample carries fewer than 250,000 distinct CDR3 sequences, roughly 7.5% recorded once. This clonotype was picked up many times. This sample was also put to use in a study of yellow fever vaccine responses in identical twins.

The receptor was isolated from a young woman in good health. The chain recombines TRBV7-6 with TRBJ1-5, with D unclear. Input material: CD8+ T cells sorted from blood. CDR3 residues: CASSLGTVGSNQPQHF. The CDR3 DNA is TGTGCCAGCAGCTTAGGGACGGTGGGGAGCAATCAGCCCCAGCATTTT.